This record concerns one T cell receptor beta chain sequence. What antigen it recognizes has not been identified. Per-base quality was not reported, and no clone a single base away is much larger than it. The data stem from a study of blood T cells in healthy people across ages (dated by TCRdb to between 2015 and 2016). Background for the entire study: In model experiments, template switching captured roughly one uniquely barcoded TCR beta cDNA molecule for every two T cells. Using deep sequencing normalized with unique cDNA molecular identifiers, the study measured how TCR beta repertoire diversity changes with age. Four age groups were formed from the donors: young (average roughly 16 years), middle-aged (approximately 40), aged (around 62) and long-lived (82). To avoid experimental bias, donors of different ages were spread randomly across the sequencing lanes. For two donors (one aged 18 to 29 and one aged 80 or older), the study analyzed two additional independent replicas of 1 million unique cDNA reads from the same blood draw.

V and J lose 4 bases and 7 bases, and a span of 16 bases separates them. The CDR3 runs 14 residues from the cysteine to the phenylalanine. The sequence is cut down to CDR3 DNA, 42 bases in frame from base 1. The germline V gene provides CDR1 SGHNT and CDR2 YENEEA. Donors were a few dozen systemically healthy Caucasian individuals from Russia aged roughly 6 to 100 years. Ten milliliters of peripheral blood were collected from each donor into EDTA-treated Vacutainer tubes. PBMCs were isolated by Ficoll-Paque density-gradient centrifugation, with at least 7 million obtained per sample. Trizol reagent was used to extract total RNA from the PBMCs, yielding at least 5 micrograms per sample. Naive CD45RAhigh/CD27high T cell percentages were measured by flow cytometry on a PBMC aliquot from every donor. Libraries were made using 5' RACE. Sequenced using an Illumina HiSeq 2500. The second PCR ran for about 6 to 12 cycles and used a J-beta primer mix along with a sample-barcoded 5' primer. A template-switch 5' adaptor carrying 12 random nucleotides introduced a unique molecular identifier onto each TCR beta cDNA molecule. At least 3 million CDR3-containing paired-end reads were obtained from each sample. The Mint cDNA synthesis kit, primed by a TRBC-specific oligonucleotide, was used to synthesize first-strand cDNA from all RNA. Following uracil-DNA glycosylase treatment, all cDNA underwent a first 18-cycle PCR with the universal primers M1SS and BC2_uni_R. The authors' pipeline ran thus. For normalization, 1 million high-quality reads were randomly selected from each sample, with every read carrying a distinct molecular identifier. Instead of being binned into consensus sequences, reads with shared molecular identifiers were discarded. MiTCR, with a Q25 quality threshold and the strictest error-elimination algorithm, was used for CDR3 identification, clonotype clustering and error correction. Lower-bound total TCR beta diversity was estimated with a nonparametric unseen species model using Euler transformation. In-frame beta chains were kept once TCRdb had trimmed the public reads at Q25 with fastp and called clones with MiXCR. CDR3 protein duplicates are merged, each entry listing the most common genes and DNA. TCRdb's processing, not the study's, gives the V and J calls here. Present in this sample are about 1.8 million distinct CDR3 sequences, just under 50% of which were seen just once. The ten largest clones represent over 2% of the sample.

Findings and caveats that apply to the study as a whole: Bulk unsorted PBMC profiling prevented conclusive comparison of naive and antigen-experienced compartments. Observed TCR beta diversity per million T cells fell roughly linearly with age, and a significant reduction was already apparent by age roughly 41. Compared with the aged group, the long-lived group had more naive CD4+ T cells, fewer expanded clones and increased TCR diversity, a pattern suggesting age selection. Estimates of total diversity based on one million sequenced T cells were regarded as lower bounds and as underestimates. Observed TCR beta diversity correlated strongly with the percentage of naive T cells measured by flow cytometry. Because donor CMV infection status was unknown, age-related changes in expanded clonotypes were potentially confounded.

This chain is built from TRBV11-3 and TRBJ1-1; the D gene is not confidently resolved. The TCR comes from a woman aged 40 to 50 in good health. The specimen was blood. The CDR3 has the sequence CASSSIGNPHEAFF. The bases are TGTGCCAGCAGCTCGATAGGGAACCCCCATGAAGCTTTCTTT.